One sample yielded the 17 T cell receptor beta chains listed below, sequenced in a study of vaccination effects on CD4 cells after COVID-19 (dated 2022 in TCRdb). Libraries came from the immunoSEQ multiplex PCR assay. In its TCRdb copy, this immuneACCESS table keeps in-frame sequences only and misses some clones. Where compared with another copy, unresolved V genes explain less than half of these, and the others have no known cause. Across this sample there are around 30,000 clones, with 65% seen only once. Under 10% of the sample rests with the top ten. What these receptors recognize is not known. After approximately 11 days of culture, CD4+ T cells were isolated with the EasySep CD4+ T cell isolation kit. The sequenced sample was CD4+ T cells from PBMCs cultured without peptide, obtained before COVID-19 vaccination. These receptor sequences come from a human donor who received a COVID-19 vaccine.

The rearrangement joins TRBV6-5 to TRBJ1-2, with 10 positions matching TRBD1. CDR1 MNHEY and CDR2 SVGAGI come from the germline V gene. The CDR3 sequence is 15 residues long. J gave up 2 bases and V 0 bases, and 0 bases lay outside the gene matches. CDR3 region: CASSYSDRGNYGYTF. Written as DNA, the CDR3 is TGTGCCAGCAGTTACTCGGACAGGGGGAACTATGGCTACACCTTC.

The V gene is TRBV18, the J gene TRBJ1-1; perhaps TRBD1 as D (6 bases). The CDR3 totals 15 residues. Between the trimmed V and J ends, which lost 1 base and 6 bases, there was a span of 15 bases. Germline V gene sequence: CDR1 KGHSH, CDR2 LQKENI. CDR3 sequence reads: CASSPRSGGMAEAFF. For the CDR3, the DNA is TGTGCCAGCTCACCACGTAGCGGGGGCATGGCTGAAGCTTTCTTT.

This clone was observed a handful of times. The chain combines TRBV4-1 with TRBJ1-3; D is unresolved. The germline gives CDR1 MGHRA, CDR2 YSYEKL. The CDR3 covers 15 residues. V was shortened by 3 bases and J by 2 bases, with 11 bases between the two germline ends. The CDR3 DNA reads TGCGCCAGCAGCCATGGTGCGGGGACTGGAAACACCATATATTTT. It encodes CASSHGAGTGNTIYF.

The V and J genes are TRBV18 and TRBJ1-4; D might be TRBD1 (6 bases). Germline values: CDR1 KGHSH, CDR2 LQKENI. CDR3 length: 13 residues. Trimming cost V 9 bases and J 8 bases, with 16 bases left between them. The CDR3 sequence is CASTRDKNEKLFF. The DNA of the CDR3 is TGTGCCAGTACAAGGGACAAGAACGAAAAACTGTTTTTT.

The chain uses TRBV5-1 and TRBJ2-1; tentatively, D is TRBD2 (5 bases). Germline V gives CDR1 SGHRS, CDR2 YFSETQ. Trimming pared 3 bases from V and 0 bases from J, leaving 10 bases between. This CDR3 comprises 15 residues. The DNA of the CDR3 is TGCGCCAGCAGCTCCGGCGGAGGCTCCTACAATGAGCAGTTCTTC. As protein: CASSSGGGSYNEQFF.

The chain is built from TRBV7-6 and TRBJ1-1; D gene unclear. The CDR3 has 13 residues. V lost 5 bases to trimming and J lost 1 base, with 8 bases between them. CDR1 is SGHVS, CDR2 FNYEAQ, per germline. CDR3 nucleotides: TGTGCCAGCAGCGTGGGCCAGAACACTGAAGCTTTCTTT. Protein product: CASSVGQNTEAFF.

The genes are TRBV6-5 and TRBJ1-2; TRBD1 might be the D (6 bases). From germline, CDR1 is MNHEY and CDR2 SVGAGI. This CDR3 spans 12 amino acids. V lost 10 bases and J 3 bases, leaving 12 bases between the germline ends. CDR3 DNA sequence: TGTGCCATCTTGGACAGTTACTATGGCTACACCTTC. Translating it yields CAILDSYYGYTF.

The chain's CDR3 is CASSYSDMGEKLFF. In nucleotides, the CDR3 is TGTGCCAGCAGTTACTCTGACATGGGTGAAAAACTGTTTTTT. The chain is built from TRBV6-5 and TRBJ1-4, with D unclear. Trimming removed 0 bases at V and 7 bases at J, with 9 bases between. This CDR3 comprises 14 residues. Germline-derived CDR1 and CDR2 are MNHEY and SVGAGI.

The V call is TRBV6-5, the J call TRBJ1-2; 9 bases are a match to TRBD1. The J segment lost 4 bases and the V segment lost 7 bases, leaving 10 bases of the junction unmatched. The CDR3 loop spans 15 amino acids. Germline-derived CDR1 and CDR2 are MNHEY and SVGAGI. The CDR3 protein is CASTIVTGGGYGYTF. CDR3 coding DNA: TGTGCCAGCACCATAGTGACAGGGGGAGGCTATGGCTACACCTTC.

The genes are TRBV6-6 and TRBJ1-2; 7 bases line up with TRBD1. Trimming took 2 bases from V and 0 from J; bases not matched to a gene: 3. Germline loops: CDR1 MNHNY, CDR2 SVGAGI (reference sequence). This CDR3 spans 15 amino acids. The CDR3 sequence is CASSYAGTANYGYTF. The CDR3 nucleotides are TGTGCCAGCAGTTACGCCGGGACAGCTAACTATGGCTACACCTTC.

The chain couples TRBV6-5 to TRBJ1-5, with D possibly being TRBD1 (5 bases). Germline CDR1 MNHEY, CDR2 SVGAGI. The CDR3 has 13 residues. Trimming shortened V by 6 bases and J by 1 base, and 7 bases separated the two germline ends. The CDR3 DNA follows: TGTGCCAGCAGCGGACAAAGCAATCAGCCCCAGCATTTT. Translating gives CASSGQSNQPQHF.

The chain combines TRBV3-1 (or the pseudogene TRBV3-2) with TRBJ1-1; weak D call: TRBD1 (6 bases). V was shortened by 1 base and J by 8 bases, with 8 bases between the two germline ends. This CDR3 contains 12 residues. Germline V lookup: CDR1 LGHDT, CDR2 YNNKEL (reference sequence). CDR3 in amino acids: CASSQGDREAFF. In nucleotides, the CDR3 is TGTGCCAGCAGCCAAGGAGACAGGGAAGCTTTCTTT.

The rearrangement joins TRBV21-1 to TRBJ2-7. TRBV21-1 is deemed a pseudogene. CDR3 length: 10 residues. The CDR3 nucleotides are TGTGCCAGCCGCTTTTGTGAGCAGTACTTC. This codes for CASRFCEQYF.

This clone was recorded a few times. V usage is TRBV5-6 and J usage is TRBJ1-2; D is perhaps TRBD1 (6 bases). This CDR3 has 13 residues. Germline V CDR1 and CDR2: SGHDT, YYEEEE. The V end was cut by 4 bases, the J end by 2 bases, with 9 bases between. In DNA, the CDR3 is TGTGCCAGCAGCGCACAGGGAAACTATGGCTACACCTTC. This encodes CASSAQGNYGYTF.

The chain links TRBV6-1 to TRBJ2-7, with D perhaps matching TRBD1 (5 bases). CDR3 length equals 14 residues. Trimming shortened V by 2 bases and J by 2 bases, and 10 bases separated the two germline ends. The germline gives CDR1 MNHNS, CDR2 SASEGT. Written as DNA, the CDR3 is TGTGCCAGCAGTGAATCAGGGAAAGCCTACGAGCAGTACTTC. It encodes CASSESGKAYEQYF.

The J gene is TRBJ2-1, the V gene TRBV18; D might be TRBD2 (6 bases). Germline CDR1 KGHSH, CDR2 LQKENI. Trimming left V 3 bases short and J 5 bases short, with 14 bases between. The CDR3 contains 15 residues. The CDR3 DNA reads TGTGCCAGCTCACCTACCTCGACTAGAGACAATGAGCAGTTCTTC. The encoded protein is CASSPTSTRDNEQFF.

This clone is termed medium-sized. This chain links TRBV12-5 with TRBJ2-2; the D is unclear. Germline lookup yields CDR1 LGHNT and CDR2 FRNRAP. Trimming removed 4 bases at V and 7 bases at J, with 7 bases between. This CDR3 contains 12 residues. CDR3 DNA sequence: TGTGCTAGTGGTTGGTTGCGCGGGGAGCTGTTTTTT. Translated: CASGWLRGELFF.